This T cell receptor (beta chain) was identified during a study of coeliac disease. Study conclusions and caveats: In active celiac disease, intraepithelial and lamina propria TRB and TRG repertoires were less clonal than controls. The authors judged this method unsuitable for unbiased gliadin-specific T cell detection.

This clone counts as medium-sized. Its specificity is not known. In germline, CDR1 is SNHLY, CDR2 FYNNEI. V dropped 4 bases and J dropped 4 bases, with 13 bases sitting between them. CDR3 length: 15 residues. TCRdb's table, derived via immunoSEQ multiplex PCR, lists solely in-frame clones and lacks some. The table lists thousands of clones, about 63% of them singletons. This TCR derives from a woman aged 65 to 85 with celiac disease. The V call is TRBV2, the J call TRBJ1-4, with a tentative D call TRBD1 (6 bases). The sequenced sample consisted of lamina propria lymphocytes from the gut. The CDR3 spells CASSVSTGVNEKLFF. The CDR3 DNA sequence: TGTGCCAGCAGTGTATCGACAGGAGTTAATGAAAAACTGTTTTTT.